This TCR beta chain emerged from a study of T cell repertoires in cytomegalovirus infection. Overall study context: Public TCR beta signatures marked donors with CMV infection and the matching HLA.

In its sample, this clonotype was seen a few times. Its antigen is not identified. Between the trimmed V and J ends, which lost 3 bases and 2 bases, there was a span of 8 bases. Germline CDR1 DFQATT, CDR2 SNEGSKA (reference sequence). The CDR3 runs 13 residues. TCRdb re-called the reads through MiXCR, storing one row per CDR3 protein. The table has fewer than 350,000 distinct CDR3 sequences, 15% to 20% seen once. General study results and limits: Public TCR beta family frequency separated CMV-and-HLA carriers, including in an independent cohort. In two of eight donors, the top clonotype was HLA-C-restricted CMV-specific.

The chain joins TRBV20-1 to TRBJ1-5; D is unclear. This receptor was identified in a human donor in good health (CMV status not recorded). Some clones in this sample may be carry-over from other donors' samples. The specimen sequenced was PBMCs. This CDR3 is CSASGPGNQPQHF. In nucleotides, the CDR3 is TGCAGTGCTAGTGGTCCGGGCAATCAGCCCCAGCATTTT.